This section outlines one TCR beta chain sequence together with its context. Per the original data handling: Counts of nucleated cells, estimated from reference gene primer amplification, were obtained. The method was immunoSEQ multiplex PCR; TCRdb's version includes in-frame clones alone and lacks a portion of them. That table furnishes V, J and clone size, whereas the DNA furnished D and trimming. The repertoire holds about 250,000 clones, with 80% to 85% as singletons. This record belongs to a study of blood T cell repertoires in COVID-19. Study-level information: The origin of the acute and convalescent COVID-19 samples was the United States, Italy and Spain. PBMCs, B-cell-depleted T cells, or T cells provided the cDNA or gDNA that made up the material.

Germline V gene lookup returns CDR1 SNHLY and CDR2 FYNNEI. The CDR3 has 16 amino acids. Trimming removed 7 bases from V and 0 bases from J; junction bases left unmatched: 5. This clonotype originated in a person aged 65 to 79 with COVID-19, enrolled during active disease. The V gene is TRBV2, the J gene TRBJ2-2, with TRBD2 matching over 10 bases. Sequencing was done on a sample of peripheral blood. CDR3 bases: TGTGCCAGCAAGCGACTAGCGGGTTCGAACACCGGGGAGCTGTTTTTT. Translated, it gives CASKRLAGSNTGELFF.